This TCR beta chain derives from a study of beta chain features in type 1 diabetes. As every portion of the isolated RNA was reverse transcribed, the sequencing read expressed TCRB transcripts. Libraries were prepared by immunoSEQ multiplex PCR; TCRdb keeps only in-frame clonotypes and omits some of them. The sample has approximately 280,000 clones; around 16% are singletons. Losses at the gene ends were 0 bases for V and 4 bases for J; bases not matched to a gene: 2. Germline V lookup: CDR1 SQVTM, CDR2 ANQGSEA. The CDR3 covers 16 residues. Study-level points and caveats: The influence of HLA type on TCRB rearrangement stayed undetermined. The naive, central memory and Treg TCRB repertoires of patients appeared to be more similar to one another than those of healthy donors. The study notes PCR might favor shorter templates equally in patients and controls. Reads derived from cDNA could over-represent cells showing high TCR expression. People with Type 1 diabetes carried modestly yet significantly shorter TCRB CDR3s in all four CD4+ subsets.

Points on this clone: Antigen specificity is unknown.

This receptor was identified in a man in his late teens or twenties with type 1 diabetes. The sample consisted of naive CD4+ T cells from blood. V usage is TRBV29-1 and J usage is TRBJ2-2, with 13 bases aligning to TRBD2. Written as DNA, the CDR3 is TGCAGCGTTGAAGATCGGACTAGCGGGAGCACCGGGGAGCTGTTTTTT. The encoded protein is CSVEDRTSGSTGELFF.